The 25 T cell receptor beta chains in this list originate from one sample, sequenced in a study of blood T cell repertoires in COVID-19. Assay: immunoSEQ multiplex PCR; the TCRdb copy retains only in-frame clones and omits some. The repertoire consists of roughly 250,000 clones, with around 90% occurring once and the leading ten covering 0.8% to 0.95%. The specimen sequenced was peripheral blood. These TCRs come from a man aged 25-45 years with COVID-19, enrolled during active disease.

The chain has TRBV18 and TRBJ1-3; the D gene is possibly TRBD1 (6 bases). Trimming took off 3 bases at V and 0 bases at J, with 12 bases between the two ends. In germline, CDR1 is KGHSH, CDR2 LQKENI. The CDR3 runs to 16 residues. The CDR3 region has the DNA TGTGCCAGCTCACCGGACGACAGGACCTCTGGAAACACCATATATTTT. Amino acids: CASSPDDRTSGNTIYF.

The chain has TRBV30 and TRBJ1-6; D is unclear. CDR3 length: 13 residues. The V end lost 0 bases, the J end lost 7 bases, and 7 bases lay between the germline ends. Germline V CDR1 and CDR2: GTSNPN, SVGIG (reference sequence). In DNA form, the CDR3 reads TGTGCCTGGAGTGTAAACTCCAATTCACCCCTCCACTTT. It encodes CAWSVNSNSPLHF.

The J gene is TRBJ2-5, the V gene TRBV15; perhaps TRBD2 as D (6 bases). CDR1 and CDR2 (germline): LNHNV, YYDKDF (reference sequence). Trimming took 3 bases from V and 4 from J, leaving 12 bases between them. This CDR3 region has 14 residues. CDR3 region: CATSSGTPPETQYF. CDR3 bases: TGTGCCACCAGCAGTGGGACTCCCCCAGAGACCCAGTACTTC.

The chain is built from TRBV10-3 and TRBJ2-7, with D possibly TRBD1 on 5 matching bases. The CDR3 sequence is 14 residues long. Germline CDR1 is ENHRY and CDR2 is SYGVKD. The ends were cut back, 3 bases at V and 4 bases at J, with 13 bases in the middle. The CDR3 DNA sequence: TGTGCCATCAGTGATAAGGGGAATGCGTACGAGCAGTACTTC. This codes for CAISDKGNAYEQYF.

The rearrangement uses TRBV27 and TRBJ1-1; D gene unclear. This CDR3 has 11 amino acids. CDR1 is MNHEY, CDR2 SMNVEV, per germline (reference sequence). Trimming shortened V by 8 bases and J by 0 bases, and 4 bases separated the two germline ends. For the CDR3, the DNA is TGTGCCAGCGGAGTGAACACTGAAGCTTTCTTT. It yields the protein CASGVNTEAFF.

The chain is built from TRBV13 and TRBJ2-3, with 14 bases matching TRBD2. There are 16 residues in the CDR3. Germline CDR1 and CDR2: PRHDT and FYEKMQ (reference sequence). Trimming took 4 bases from V and 6 from J; bases not matched to a gene: 6. The CDR3 is CASSSGLAGDLDTQYF. The CDR3 coding sequence is TGTGCCAGCAGCTCGGGACTAGCGGGGGATTTGGATACGCAGTATTTT.

This chain joins TRBV5-1 and TRBJ1-2, with unresolved D. Looked up from germline, CDR1 is SGHRS and CDR2 is YFSETQ. The CDR3 has 15 amino acids. Trimming shortened V by 4 bases and J by 0 bases, and 13 bases separated the two germline ends. CDR3 DNA sequence: TGCGCCAGCAGCCTTACGACGGGAACTAACTATGGCTACACCTTC. Translation: CASSLTTGTNYGYTF.

The chain has TRBV3-1 (or the pseudogene TRBV3-2) and TRBJ1-3; maybe TRBD1 (5 bases). V was trimmed by 4 bases and J by 1 base, leaving 14 bases between them. The germline V gene encodes CDR1 LGHDT and CDR2 YNNKEL (reference sequence). This CDR3 has 16 residues. DNA for the CDR3: TGTGCCAGCAGCCCCTGGGGAGGGGAGTCTGGAAACACCATATATTTT. Amino acids: CASSPWGGESGNTIYF.

This chain uses TRBV25-1 with TRBJ1-1; 7 bases line up with TRBD1. From germline, CDR1 is MGHDK and CDR2 SYGVNS. V lost 10 bases to trimming and J lost 4 bases; unmatched junction nucleotides: 15. The CDR3 has 15 residues. Here the CDR3 DNA reads TGTGCCACCTCTGGGTTTAGGGGGCGTTTCACTGAAGCTTTCTTT. This encodes CATSGFRGRFTEAFF. The whole variable domain, remainder taken from reference TRBV25-1 and TRBJ1-1, is EADIYQTPRYLVIGTGKKITLECSQTMGHDKMYWYQQDPGMELHLIHYSYGVNSTEKGDLSSESTVSRIRTEHFPLTLESARPSHTSQYLCATSGFRGRFTEAFFGQGTRLTVV.

V gene TRBV9 combines with J gene TRBJ1-2, with TRBD1 matching 9 bases. The V gene's germline CDR1 is SGDLS and CDR2 YYNGEE. The CDR3 consists of 14 residues. Trimming took 3 bases from V and 4 from J; bases not matched to a gene: 4. The chain's CDR3 is CASSEQGAGYGYTF. CDR3 bases: TGTGCCAGCAGCGAACAGGGGGCTGGCTATGGCTACACCTTC. Variable domain in full (rest from reference TRBV9 and TRBJ1-2): DSGVTQTPKHLITATGQRVTLRCSPRSGDLSVYWYQQSLDQGLQFLIQYYNGEERAKGNILERFSAQQFPDLHSELNLSSLELGDSALYFCASSEQGAGYGYTFGSGTRLTVV.

This sequence joins TRBV27 and TRBJ2-3; 10 nucleotides line up with TRBD2. The trim removed 3 bases at V and 3 bases at J, leaving 9 bases unmatched. Per germline, CDR1 MNHEY and CDR2 SMNVEV (reference sequence). The CDR3 is 17 amino acids. The CDR3 protein is CASSLLLSGGATDTQYF. The CDR3 region has the DNA TGTGCCAGCAGTTTGCTTCTGAGCGGGGGGGCAACAGATACGCAGTATTTT.

The chain uses TRBV3-1 (or the pseudogene TRBV3-2) and TRBJ2-7; D remains ambiguous. The CDR3 is made up of 11 amino acids. The V gene's germline CDR1 is LGHDT and CDR2 YNNKEL (reference sequence). V was cut by 6 bases and J by 3 bases, with 6 bases left in between. CDR3 amino acids: CASRSNYEQYF. CDR3 sequence (DNA): TGTGCCAGCAGATCAAACTACGAGCAGTACTTC.

The chain combines TRBV5-5 with TRBJ2-4; maybe TRBD1 (6 bases). The V gene's germline CDR1 is SGHKS and CDR2 YYEKEE (reference sequence). V lost 4 bases and J 5 bases, leaving 19 bases between the germline ends. This CDR3 spans 16 amino acids. CDR3 nucleotides: TGTGCCAGCAGCGGGGGAAACAGGGTTTATCAAAACATTCAGTACTTC. Translated: CASSGGNRVYQNIQYF.

This clone has only one observation. This chain connects TRBV6-5 to TRBJ2-5; D not certain. The germline V and J ends were trimmed by 0 bases and 5 bases, with 10 bases remaining between them. The CDR3 loop spans 14 amino acids. CDR1 is MNHEY and CDR2 is SVGAGI in the germline V gene. The CDR3 is CASSYSGTVETQYF. DNA for the CDR3: TGTGCCAGCAGTTACTCGGGCACCGTGGAGACCCAGTACTTC.

This clone has just a few counts. V is TRBV4-1 and J is TRBJ2-7; 11 nucleotides agree with TRBD1. Germline CDR1 reads MGHRA; CDR2 reads YSYEKL. After removal of 5 bases from V and 5 bases from J, the junction contained 5 bases not matched to a gene. The CDR3 extends over 14 amino acids. CDR3: CASSWGQGEDEQYF. Here the CDR3 DNA reads TGCGCCAGCAGCTGGGGACAGGGGGAAGACGAGCAGTACTTC.

This chain links TRBV5-1 with TRBJ1-2; 12 bases fit TRBD1. Germline values: CDR1 SGHRS, CDR2 YFSETQ. CDR3 size: 16 residues. Losses at the gene ends were 4 bases for V and 2 bases for J; bases not matched to a gene: 6. The CDR3: CASSGGTGGGNYGYTF. The CDR3 DNA reads as TGCGCCAGCAGCGGCGGGACAGGGGGCGGGAACTATGGCTACACCTTC.

V is TRBV24-1 and J is TRBJ1-1; D perhaps matches TRBD1 (6 bases). The CDR3 spans 13 residues. V dropped 2 bases and J dropped 8 bases, with 11 bases sitting between them. Germline V gene sequence: CDR1 KGHDR, CDR2 SFDVKD. DNA of the CDR3: TGTGCCACCAGTGATTCGATCGGACAGGAAGCTTTCTTT. This codes for CATSDSIGQEAFF.

The chain couples TRBV7-3 to TRBJ2-3; D is unresolved. Trimming stripped 5 bases from V and 4 bases from J, with 7 bases between. This CDR3 has 12 amino acids. The germline V gene encodes CDR1 SGHTA and CDR2 FQGTGA. Written as DNA, the CDR3 is TGTGCCAGCAGCCGACATGCAGATACGCAGTATTTT. Translating it yields CASSRHADTQYF.

The gene calls are TRBV6-1 and TRBJ2-3, with 7 bases that match TRBD1. The CDR3 has 17 residues. CDR1 and CDR2 from the germline V gene are MNHNS and SASEGT. V lost 0 bases to trimming and J lost 2 bases; unmatched junction nucleotides: 8. Here the CDR3 DNA reads TGTGCCAGCAGTGAAGCGATAAGGACAGGATACACAGATACGCAGTATTTT. Translation: CASSEAIRTGYTDTQYF.

This clone was seen only once. The CDR3 DNA reads TGTGCCAGCAGCTCTAGTGGACAGGGGTTTTTCGGAAACACCATATATTTT. Its translation: CASSSSGQGFFGNTIYF. The genes are TRBV7-9 and TRBJ1-3; 9 nucleotides line up with TRBD1. Germline V gene sequence: CDR1 SEHNR, CDR2 FQNEAQ (reference sequence). This CDR3 has 17 residues. The junction had 11 bases not matched to a gene; V was cut back by 4 bases and J by 4 bases.

The V call is TRBV24-1, the J call TRBJ1-2, with 7 bases that match TRBD1. CDR3 size: 16 residues. The V and J ends lost 4 bases and 8 bases, in that order; junction bases with no gene match: 15. The germline CDR1 and CDR2 sequences are KGHDR and SFDVKD. The CDR3 region is CATSDPDRVGARGYTF. CDR3 DNA: TGTGCCACCAGTGACCCAGACAGGGTGGGGGCAAGGGGCTACACCTTC.

V and J are TRBV7-9 and TRBJ1-2; 8 bases map to TRBD1. V was pared by 5 bases and J by 6 bases, with 23 bases of the junction left unmatched. The CDR3 loop spans 19 amino acids. Germline loops: CDR1 SEHNR, CDR2 FQNEAQ (reference sequence). CDR3 sequence (DNA): TGTGCCAGCAGCCGCCCCCGCCAGGACAGGGTCTTGATTAGCCATGGCTACACCTTC. This translates into CASSRPRQDRVLISHGYTF.

The rearrangement links TRBV3-1 (or the pseudogene TRBV3-2) to TRBJ2-5; 8 nucleotides agree with TRBD1. The CDR3 length is 14 residues. V dropped 4 bases and J dropped 2; count of bases not matched to a gene: 3. In germline, CDR1 is LGHDT, CDR2 YNNKEL (reference sequence). CDR3 nucleotide sequence: TGTGCCAGCAGCCCGACAGGGGTGCAAGAGACCCAGTACTTC. Translating it yields CASSPTGVQETQYF.

The rearrangement joins TRBV7-9 to TRBJ2-1, with D maybe TRBD2 (6 bases). The CDR3 consists of 16 residues. V shed 4 bases and J shed 4 bases, with 17 bases lying between them. Per germline, CDR1 SEHNR and CDR2 FQNEAQ (reference sequence). DNA for the CDR3: TGTGCCAGCAGCTATAGGGGAGGCGCCGCTTACAATGAGCAGTTCTTC. Its translation: CASSYRGGAAYNEQFF.

The rearrangement links TRBV3-1 (or the pseudogene TRBV3-2) to TRBJ2-1; the D gene is possibly TRBD2 (5 bases). V lost 4 bases and J lost 4, with 11 bases in between. Germline CDR1 is LGHDT and CDR2 is YNNKEL (reference sequence). CDR3 length equals 14 residues. The CDR3, as DNA: TGTGCCAGCAGCCGTAGCGAGGGTTACAATGAGCAGTTCTTC. Residues: CASSRSEGYNEQFF.